Given below is one TCR beta chain in context. Which antigen it targets is not known. No much larger clone exists at a distance of one base, and base qualities are not known. The source of the sample is a study of blood T cell repertoires in COVID-19 (TCRdb year 2020). At the level of the whole study: The collaborator samples originated in the United States, Italy and Spain and spanned the acute and convalescent phases of COVID-19. The prospective study material was composed of cDNA or gDNA derived from T cells, B-cell-depleted T cells, or PBMCs. The dataset comprised deeply sampled blood TCRbeta repertoires from subjects exposed to, actively infected with, or recovered from COVID-19. The repertoires were released in a freely available public database intended as a resource for research on the immune response to SARS-CoV-2. Samples were obtained from the ongoing ImmuneRACE study (first 160 participants) and from some 1,200 subjects provided by 6 global collaborators. The sample metadata nearly always contained a de-identified subject ID, COVID-19 status, age in years and sex. HLA class I and class II types, where available, came from metadata supplied by the sample provider rather than from assay-based typing.

The collaborating institutions used their own protocols to collect whole blood in K2EDTA tubes. For TCRbeta analysis, collaborator samples were shipped as frozen whole blood, as isolated PBMCs, or as DNA extracted from either sample type. V sheds 3 bases and J sheds 2 bases, leaving 11 bases between their ends. Including cysteine and phenylalanine, the CDR3 has 14 amino acids. The retained sequence is limited to the CDR3, 42 bases, with the frame set at the first base. CDR1 and CDR2 are read off the germline V gene (reference sequence) as DFQATT and SNEGSKA. The paper's findings and limits, for the study overall: The amount of clinical and demographic metadata varied by source and participant and was provided uncurated.

TCRbeta CDR3 regions were amplified from genomic DNA using the immunoSEQ Assay, a bias-controlled multiplex PCR. Concerning the study's data processing: The number of nucleated cells in each sample was estimated by amplification of reference gene primers within the assay. Sequence reads were collapsed and filtered to measure the absolute abundance of every unique TCRbeta CDR3 rearrangement. Productive Simpson clonality was computed per sample as the square root of Simpson's diversity index over productive rearrangements. In its TCRdb copy, this immuneACCESS table keeps in-frame sequences only and misses some clones. Where compared with another copy, unresolved V genes explain less than half of these, and the others have no known cause. From that table come the V and J calls and clone size; the DNA was used to work out D and trimming. This sample is represented by 150,000 or so clones; roughly 87% of them were singletons. The ten top clones hold around 1.4% of the sample.

The sequence was collected from a woman aged 50 to 60 with acute or convalescent COVID-19. The sequence joins TRBV20-1 to TRBJ1-3; confidence is insufficient to name the D gene. Sequences were obtained from peripheral blood. The CDR3 amino acid sequence is: CSASPGYTGNTIYF. The nucleotides are TGCAGTGCTAGTCCCGGGTATACTGGAAACACCATATATTTT.